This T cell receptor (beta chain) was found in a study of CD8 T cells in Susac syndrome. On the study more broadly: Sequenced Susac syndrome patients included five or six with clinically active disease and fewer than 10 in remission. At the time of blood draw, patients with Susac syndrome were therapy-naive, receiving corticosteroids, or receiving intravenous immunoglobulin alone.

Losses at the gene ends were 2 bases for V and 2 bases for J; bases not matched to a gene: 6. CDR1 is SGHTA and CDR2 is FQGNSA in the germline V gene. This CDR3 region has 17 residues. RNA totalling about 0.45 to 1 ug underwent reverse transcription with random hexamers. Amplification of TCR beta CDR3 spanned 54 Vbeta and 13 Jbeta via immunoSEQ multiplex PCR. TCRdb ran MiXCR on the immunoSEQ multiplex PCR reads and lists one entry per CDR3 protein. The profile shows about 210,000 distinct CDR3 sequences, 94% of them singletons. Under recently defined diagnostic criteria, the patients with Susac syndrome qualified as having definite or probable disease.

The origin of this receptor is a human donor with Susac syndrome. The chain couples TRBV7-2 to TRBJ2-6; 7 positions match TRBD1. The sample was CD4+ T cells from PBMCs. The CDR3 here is CASSLRTGSPGANVLTF. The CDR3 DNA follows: TGTGCCAGCAGCTTAAGGACAGGTTCCCCTGGGGCCAACGTCCTGACTTTC.